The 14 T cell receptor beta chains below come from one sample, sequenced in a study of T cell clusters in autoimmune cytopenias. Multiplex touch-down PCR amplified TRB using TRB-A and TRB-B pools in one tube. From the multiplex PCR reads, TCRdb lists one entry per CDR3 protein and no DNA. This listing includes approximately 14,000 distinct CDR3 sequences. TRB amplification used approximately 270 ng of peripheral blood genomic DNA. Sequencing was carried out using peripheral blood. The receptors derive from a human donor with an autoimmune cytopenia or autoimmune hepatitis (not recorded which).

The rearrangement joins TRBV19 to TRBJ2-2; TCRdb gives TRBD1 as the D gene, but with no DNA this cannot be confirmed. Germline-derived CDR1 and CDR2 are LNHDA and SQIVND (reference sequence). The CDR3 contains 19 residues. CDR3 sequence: CASSIEGTGFLMSTGELFF.

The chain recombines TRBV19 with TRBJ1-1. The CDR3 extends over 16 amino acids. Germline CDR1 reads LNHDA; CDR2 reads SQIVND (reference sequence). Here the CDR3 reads CASSIVGTAKNTEAFF.

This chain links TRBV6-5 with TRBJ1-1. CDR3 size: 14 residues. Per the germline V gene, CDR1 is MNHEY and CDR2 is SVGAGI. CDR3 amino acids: CASSYSGWNTEAFF.

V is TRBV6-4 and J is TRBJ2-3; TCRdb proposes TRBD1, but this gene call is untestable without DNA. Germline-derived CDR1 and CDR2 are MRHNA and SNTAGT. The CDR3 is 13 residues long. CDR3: CASSQEDGTTQYF.

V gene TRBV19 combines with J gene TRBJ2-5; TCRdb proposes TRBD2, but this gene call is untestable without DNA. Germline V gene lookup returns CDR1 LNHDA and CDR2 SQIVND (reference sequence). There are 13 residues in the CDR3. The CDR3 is CASSILAEETQYF.

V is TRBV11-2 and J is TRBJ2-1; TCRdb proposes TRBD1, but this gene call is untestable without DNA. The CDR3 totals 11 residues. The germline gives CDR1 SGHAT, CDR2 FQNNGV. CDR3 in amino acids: CASSPGGEQFF.

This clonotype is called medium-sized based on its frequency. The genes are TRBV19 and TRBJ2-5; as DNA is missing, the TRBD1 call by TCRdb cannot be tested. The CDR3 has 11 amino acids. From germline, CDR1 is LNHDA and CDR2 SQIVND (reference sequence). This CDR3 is CASRVDETQYF.

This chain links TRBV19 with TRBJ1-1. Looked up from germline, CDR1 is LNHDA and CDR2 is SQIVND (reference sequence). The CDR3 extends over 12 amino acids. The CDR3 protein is CASSKGLGDGFF. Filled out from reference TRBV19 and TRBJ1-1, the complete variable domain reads DGGITQSPKYLFRKEGQNVTLSCEQNLNHDAMYWYRQDPGQGLRLIYYSQIVNDFQKGDIAEGYSVSREKKESFPLTVTSAQKNPTAFYLCASSKGLGDGFFGQGTRLTVV.

The CDR3 sequence is CSARVAVAGGLHPYNEQFF. The rearrangement links TRBV20-1 to TRBJ2-1; TCRdb names TRBD2, which stays unverified in the absence of DNA. From germline, CDR1 is DFQATT and CDR2 SNEGSKA (reference sequence). The CDR3 totals 19 residues.

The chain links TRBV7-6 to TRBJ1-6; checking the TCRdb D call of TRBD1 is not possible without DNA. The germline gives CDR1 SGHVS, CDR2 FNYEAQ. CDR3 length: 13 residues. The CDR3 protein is CASSTDRDSPLHF.

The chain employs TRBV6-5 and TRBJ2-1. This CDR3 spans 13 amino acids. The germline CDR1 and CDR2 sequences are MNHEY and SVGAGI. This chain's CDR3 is CASSLTLANEQFF.

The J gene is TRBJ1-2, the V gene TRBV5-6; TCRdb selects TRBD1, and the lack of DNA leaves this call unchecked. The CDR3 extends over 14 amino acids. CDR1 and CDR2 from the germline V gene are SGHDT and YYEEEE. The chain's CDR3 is CASSMQGTNYGYTF.

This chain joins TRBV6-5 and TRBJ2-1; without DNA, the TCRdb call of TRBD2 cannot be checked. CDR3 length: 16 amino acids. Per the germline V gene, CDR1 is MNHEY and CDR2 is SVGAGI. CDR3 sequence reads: CASSRGLAGGNNEQFF.

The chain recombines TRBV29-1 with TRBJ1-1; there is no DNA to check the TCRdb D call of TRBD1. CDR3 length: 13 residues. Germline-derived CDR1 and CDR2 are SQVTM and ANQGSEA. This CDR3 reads CSGIRDRNTEAFF.